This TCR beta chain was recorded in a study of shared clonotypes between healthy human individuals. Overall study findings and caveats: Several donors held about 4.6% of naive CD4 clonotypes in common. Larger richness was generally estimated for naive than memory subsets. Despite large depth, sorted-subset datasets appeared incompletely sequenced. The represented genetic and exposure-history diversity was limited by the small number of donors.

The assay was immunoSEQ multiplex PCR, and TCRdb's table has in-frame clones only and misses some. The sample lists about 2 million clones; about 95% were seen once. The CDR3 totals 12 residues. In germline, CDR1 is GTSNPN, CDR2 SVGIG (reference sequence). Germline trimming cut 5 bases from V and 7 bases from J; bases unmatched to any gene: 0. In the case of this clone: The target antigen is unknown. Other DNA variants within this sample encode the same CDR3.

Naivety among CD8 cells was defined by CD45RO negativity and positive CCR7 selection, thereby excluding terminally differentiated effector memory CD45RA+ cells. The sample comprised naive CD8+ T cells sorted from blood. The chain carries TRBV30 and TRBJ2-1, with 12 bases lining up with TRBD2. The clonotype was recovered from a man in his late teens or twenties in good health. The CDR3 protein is CAWGTSGNEQFF. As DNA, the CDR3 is TGTGCCTGGGGGACTAGCGGGAATGAGCAGTTCTTC.